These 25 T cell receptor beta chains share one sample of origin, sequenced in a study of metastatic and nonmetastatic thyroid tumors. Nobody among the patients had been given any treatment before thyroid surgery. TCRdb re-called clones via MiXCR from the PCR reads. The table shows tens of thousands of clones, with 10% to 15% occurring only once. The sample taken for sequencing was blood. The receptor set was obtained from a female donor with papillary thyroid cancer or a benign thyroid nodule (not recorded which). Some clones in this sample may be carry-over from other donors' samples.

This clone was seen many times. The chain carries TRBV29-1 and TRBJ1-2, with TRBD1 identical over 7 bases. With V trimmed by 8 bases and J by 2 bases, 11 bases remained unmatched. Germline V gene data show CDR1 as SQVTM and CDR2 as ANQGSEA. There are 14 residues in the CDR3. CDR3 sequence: CSFAQGNGNYGYTF. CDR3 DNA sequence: TGCAGCTTTGCACAGGGGAATGGGAACTATGGCTACACCTTC.

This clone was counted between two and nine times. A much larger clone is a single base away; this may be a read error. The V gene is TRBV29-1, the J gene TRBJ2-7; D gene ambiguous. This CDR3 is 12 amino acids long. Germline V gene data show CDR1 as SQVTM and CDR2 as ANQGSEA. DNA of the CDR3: TGCATCGTTGAGAGTGGGACCTACGAGCAGTACTTC. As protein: CIVESGTYEQYF.

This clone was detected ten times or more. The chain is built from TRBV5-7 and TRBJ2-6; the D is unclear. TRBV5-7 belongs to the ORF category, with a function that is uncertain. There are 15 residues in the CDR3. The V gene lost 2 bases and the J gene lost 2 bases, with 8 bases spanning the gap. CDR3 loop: CASSFLSAGANVLTF. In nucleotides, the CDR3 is TGTGCCAGCAGCTTTCTATCGGCTGGGGCCAACGTCCTGACTTTC.

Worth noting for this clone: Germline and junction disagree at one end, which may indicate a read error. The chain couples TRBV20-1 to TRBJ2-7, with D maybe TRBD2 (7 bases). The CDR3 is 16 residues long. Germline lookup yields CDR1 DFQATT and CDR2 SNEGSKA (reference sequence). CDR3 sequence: CSARVEIGGPRYEQYF. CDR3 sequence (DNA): TGCAGTGCCAGAGTAGAAATCGGGGGGCCCAGGTACGAGCAGTACTTC.

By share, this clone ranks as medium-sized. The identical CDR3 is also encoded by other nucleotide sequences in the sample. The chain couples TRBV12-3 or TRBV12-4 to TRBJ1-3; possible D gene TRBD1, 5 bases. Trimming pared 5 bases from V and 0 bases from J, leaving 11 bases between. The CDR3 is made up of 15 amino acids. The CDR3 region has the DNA TGTGCCAGCAGTATGGGACCTAACTCTGGAAACACCATATATTTT. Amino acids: CASSMGPNSGNTIYF.

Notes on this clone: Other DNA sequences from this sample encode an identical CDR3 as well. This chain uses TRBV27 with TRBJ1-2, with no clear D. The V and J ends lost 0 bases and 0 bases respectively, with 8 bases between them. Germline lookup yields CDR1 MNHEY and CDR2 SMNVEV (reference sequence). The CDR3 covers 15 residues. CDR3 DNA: TGTGCCAGCAGTTTATCAGGACGGACTAACTATGGCTACACCTTC. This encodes CASSLSGRTNYGYTF.

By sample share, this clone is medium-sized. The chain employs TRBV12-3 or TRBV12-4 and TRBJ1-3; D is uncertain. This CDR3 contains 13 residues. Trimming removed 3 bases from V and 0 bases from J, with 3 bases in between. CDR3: CASSFLSGNTIYF. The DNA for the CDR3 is TGTGCCAGCAGTTTCCTCTCTGGAAACACCATATATTTT.

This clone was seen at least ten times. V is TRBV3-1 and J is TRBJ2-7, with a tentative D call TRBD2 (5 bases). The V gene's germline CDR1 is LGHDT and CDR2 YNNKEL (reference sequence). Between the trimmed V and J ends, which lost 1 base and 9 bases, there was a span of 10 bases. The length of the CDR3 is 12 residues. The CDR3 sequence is CASSQVGERQYF. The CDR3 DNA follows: TGTGCCAGCAGCCAAGTTGGGGAGAGGCAGTACTTC.

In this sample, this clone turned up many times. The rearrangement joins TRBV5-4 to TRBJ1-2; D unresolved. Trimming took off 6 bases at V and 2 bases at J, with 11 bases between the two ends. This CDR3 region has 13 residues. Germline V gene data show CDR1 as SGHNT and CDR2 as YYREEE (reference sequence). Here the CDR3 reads CASTQELNYGYTF. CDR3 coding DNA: TGTGCCAGCACCCAGGAGTTGAACTATGGCTACACCTTC.

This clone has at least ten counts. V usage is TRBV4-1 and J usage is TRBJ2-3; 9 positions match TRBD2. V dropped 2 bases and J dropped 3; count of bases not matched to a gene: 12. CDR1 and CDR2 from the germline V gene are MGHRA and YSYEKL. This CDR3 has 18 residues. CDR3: CASSQSTSGSGGTDTQYF. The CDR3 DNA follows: TGCGCCAGCAGCCAATCCACTAGCGGGTCCGGCGGGACAGATACGCAGTATTTT.

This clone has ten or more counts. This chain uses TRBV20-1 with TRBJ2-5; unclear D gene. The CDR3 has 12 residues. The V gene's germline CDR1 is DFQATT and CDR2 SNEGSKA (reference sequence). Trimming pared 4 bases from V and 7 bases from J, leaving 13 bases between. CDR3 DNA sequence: TGCAGTGCTAACCCGGGCCCAGGGACCCAGTACTTC. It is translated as CSANPGPGTQYF.

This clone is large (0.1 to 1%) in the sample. The CDR3 DNA follows: TGTGCCAGCAGTTCGGCGGGATACACTGAAGCTTTCTTT. It yields the protein CASSSAGYTEAFF. V and J are TRBV6-1 and TRBJ1-1; D call uncertain. V lost 5 bases and J 3 bases, leaving 10 bases between the germline ends. The CDR3 runs to 13 residues. CDR1 MNHNS and CDR2 SASEGT come from the germline V gene.

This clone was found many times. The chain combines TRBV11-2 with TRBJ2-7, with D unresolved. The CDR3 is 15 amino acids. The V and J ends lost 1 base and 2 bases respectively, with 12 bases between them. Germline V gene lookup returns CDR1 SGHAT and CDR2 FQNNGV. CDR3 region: CASSLVSYGTYEQYF. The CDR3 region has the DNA TGTGCCAGCAGCTTAGTTTCGTACGGAACCTACGAGCAGTACTTC.

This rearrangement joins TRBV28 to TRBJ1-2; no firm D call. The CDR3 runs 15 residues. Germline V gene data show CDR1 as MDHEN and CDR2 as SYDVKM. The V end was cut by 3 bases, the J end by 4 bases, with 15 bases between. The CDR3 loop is CASSFKPPGLYGYTF. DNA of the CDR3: TGTGCCAGCAGTTTCAAACCCCCAGGCCTCTATGGCTACACCTTC.

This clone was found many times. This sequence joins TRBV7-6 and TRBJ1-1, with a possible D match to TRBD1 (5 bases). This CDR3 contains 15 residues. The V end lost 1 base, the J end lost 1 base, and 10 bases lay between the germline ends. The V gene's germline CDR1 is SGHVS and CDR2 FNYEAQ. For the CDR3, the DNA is TGTGCCAGCAGCTTAGAGGGGATCTCGAACACTGAAGCTTTCTTT. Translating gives CASSLEGISNTEAFF.

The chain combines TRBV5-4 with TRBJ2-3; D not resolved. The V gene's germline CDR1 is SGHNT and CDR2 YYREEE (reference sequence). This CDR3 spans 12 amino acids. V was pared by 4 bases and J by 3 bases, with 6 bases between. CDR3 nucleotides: TGTGCCAGCAGCGAGCTGACAGATACGCAGTATTTT. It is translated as CASSELTDTQYF.

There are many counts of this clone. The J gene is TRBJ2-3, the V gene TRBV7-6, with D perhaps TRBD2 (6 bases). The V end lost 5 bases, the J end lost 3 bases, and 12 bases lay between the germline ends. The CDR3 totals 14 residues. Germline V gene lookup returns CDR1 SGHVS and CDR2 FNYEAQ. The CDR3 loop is CASSRRGRTDTQYF. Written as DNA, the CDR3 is TGTGCCAGCAGCAGGCGGGGTCGGACAGATACGCAGTATTTT.

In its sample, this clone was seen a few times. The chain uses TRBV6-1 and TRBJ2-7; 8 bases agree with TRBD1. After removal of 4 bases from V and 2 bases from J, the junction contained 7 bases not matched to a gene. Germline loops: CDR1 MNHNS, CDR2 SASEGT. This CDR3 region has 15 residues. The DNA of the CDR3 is TGTGCCAGCAGTGTACACCCACAGGGGGCCTACGAGCAGTACGTC. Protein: CASSVHPQGAYEQYV.

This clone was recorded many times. CDR3: CASRRSGSQTQYF. CDR3 in DNA: TGTGCCAGCAGGCGTTCGGGATCACAGACCCAGTACTTC. The rearrangement uses TRBV7-8 and TRBJ2-5; TRBD2 is a possible D gene (5 bases). The CDR3 consists of 13 residues. Germline assignment: CDR1 SGHVS and CDR2 FQNEAQ. The V gene lost 6 bases and the J gene lost 6 bases, with 14 bases spanning the gap.

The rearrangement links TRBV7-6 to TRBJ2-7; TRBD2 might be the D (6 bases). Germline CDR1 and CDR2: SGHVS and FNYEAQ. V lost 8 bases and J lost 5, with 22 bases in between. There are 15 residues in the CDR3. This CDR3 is CASGLSGALGHEQYF. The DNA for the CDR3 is TGTGCCAGCGGACTAAGTGGGGCCCTAGGTCACGAGCAGTACTTC. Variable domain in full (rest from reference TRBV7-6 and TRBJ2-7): GAGVSQSPRYKVTKRGQDVALRCDPISGHVSLYWYRQALGQGPEFLTYFNYEAQQDKSGLPNDRFSAERPEGSISTLTIQRTEQRDSAMYRCASGLSGALGHEQYFGPGTRLTVT.

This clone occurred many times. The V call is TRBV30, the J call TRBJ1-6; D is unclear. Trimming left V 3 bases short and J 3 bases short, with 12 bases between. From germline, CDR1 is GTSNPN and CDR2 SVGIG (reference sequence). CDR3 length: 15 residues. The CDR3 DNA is TGTGCCTGGAGCTTTGGCACGGTCTATAATTCACCCCTCCACTTT. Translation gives CAWSFGTVYNSPLHF.

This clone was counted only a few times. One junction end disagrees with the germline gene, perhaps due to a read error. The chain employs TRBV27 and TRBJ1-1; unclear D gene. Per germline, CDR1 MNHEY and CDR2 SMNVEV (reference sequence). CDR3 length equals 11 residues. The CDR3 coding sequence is TGTGCCAGCAGTTCGCTCTTTGAAGCCTTCTTT. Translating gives CASSSLFEAFF.

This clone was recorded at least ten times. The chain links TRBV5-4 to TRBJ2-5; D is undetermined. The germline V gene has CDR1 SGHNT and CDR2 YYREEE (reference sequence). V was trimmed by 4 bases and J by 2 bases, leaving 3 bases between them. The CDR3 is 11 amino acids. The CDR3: CASSIQETQYF. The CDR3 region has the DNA TGTGCCAGCAGCATACAAGAGACCCAGTACTTC.

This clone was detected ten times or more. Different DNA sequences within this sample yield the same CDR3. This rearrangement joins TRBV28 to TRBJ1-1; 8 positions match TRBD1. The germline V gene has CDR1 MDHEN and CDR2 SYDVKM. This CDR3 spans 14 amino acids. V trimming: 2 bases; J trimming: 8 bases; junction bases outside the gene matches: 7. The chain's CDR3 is CASSLLGTGTEAFF. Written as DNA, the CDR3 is TGTGCCAGCAGTTTACTTGGGACAGGCACCGAAGCTTTCTTT.

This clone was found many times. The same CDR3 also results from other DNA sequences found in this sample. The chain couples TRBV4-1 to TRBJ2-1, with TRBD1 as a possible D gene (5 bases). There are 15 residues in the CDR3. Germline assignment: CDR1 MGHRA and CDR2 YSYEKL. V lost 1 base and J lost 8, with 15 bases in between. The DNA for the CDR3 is TGCGCCAGCAGCCAAGGGCTGTTGGGGCACGATGAGCAGTTCTTC. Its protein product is CASSQGLLGHDEQFF.